These T cell receptor beta chains were read from a single sample in a study of read filtering for tumor transcriptome and immune sequencing. MiXCR was run by TCRdb on the reads, yielding one entry per CDR3 protein. The table includes tens of thousands of distinct CDR3 sequences, roughly 15% detected once. Sequenced: a population of CD138-negative cells sorted from bone marrow. Source of these receptors: a donor aged 40 or older with multiple myeloma. Each CDR3 is given with its conserved first and last residue. A D gene is named only where the DNA matches it firmly. Size values are once, few and many counts, or a class for expanded clones, and some rows have none.

abundance: many
v_gene: TRBV20-1
d_gene: -
j_gene: TRBJ1-2
CDR3aa: CSARGDGDSTSGYTF
CDR3nt: TGCAGTGCTAGAGGGGACGGGGATAGTACTTCTGGCTACACCTTC

abundance: many
v_gene: TRBV12-3/TRBV12-4
d_gene: -
j_gene: TRBJ2-3
CDR3aa: CASTNRAKDTQYF
CDR3nt: TGTGCCAGCACGAACAGGGCGAAAGATACGCAGTATTTT

abundance: few
v_gene: TRBV29-1
d_gene: TRBD2
j_gene: TRBJ2-1
CDR3aa: CSVEGLAGVGSYNEQFF
CDR3nt: TGCAGCGTTGAGGGGCTAGCGGGAGTGGGTTCCTACAATGAGCAGTTCTTC

abundance: -
v_gene: TRBV10-3
d_gene: -
j_gene: TRBJ2-3
CDR3aa: CATNDGGTQYF
CDR3nt: TGTGCCACTAACGACGGGGGTACGCAGTATTTT

abundance: -
v_gene: TRBV5-1
d_gene: TRBD2
j_gene: TRBJ2-7
CDR3aa: CASSLVAGGRGYEQYF
CDR3nt: TGCGCCAGCAGCTTGGTAGCGGGAGGAAGAGGGTACGAGCAGTACTTC

abundance: many
v_gene: TRBV7-9
d_gene: -
j_gene: TRBJ2-1
CDR3aa: CASSLAGEQFF
CDR3nt: TGTGCCAGCAGCTTAGCTGGTGAGCAGTTCTTC

abundance: many
v_gene: TRBV7-3
d_gene: -
j_gene: TRBJ2-6
CDR3aa: CASSLTSGEGAAGANVLTF
CDR3nt: TGTGCCAGCAGCTTAACAAGTGGGGAGGGGGCAGCTGGGGCCAACGTCCTGACTTTC

abundance: many
v_gene: TRBV6-2/TRBV6-3
d_gene: -
j_gene: TRBJ1-5
CDR3aa: CASSTQYSNQPQHF
CDR3nt: TGTGCCAGCAGTACCCAATATAGCAATCAGCCCCAGCATTTT

abundance: many
v_gene: TRBV12-3/TRBV12-4
d_gene: -
j_gene: TRBJ2-1
CDR3aa: CASRGGDNEQFF
CDR3nt: TGTGCCAGCAGGGGCGGGGACAATGAGCAGTTCTTC

abundance: -
v_gene: TRBV29-1
d_gene: TRBD2
j_gene: TRBJ2-4
CDR3aa: CSVGPAGGRAKNIQYF
CDR3nt: TGCAGCGTTGGACCCGCGGGGGGGCGGGCCAAAAACATTCAGTACTTC

abundance: many
v_gene: TRBV12-3/TRBV12-4
d_gene: -
j_gene: TRBJ2-3
CDR3aa: CASSLGGASTDTQYF
CDR3nt: TGTGCCAGCAGCCTGGGGGGTGCTAGCACAGATACGCAGTATTTT

abundance: few
v_gene: TRBV28
d_gene: -
j_gene: TRBJ2-1
CDR3aa: CASSLYNSYNEQFF
CDR3nt: TGTGCCAGCAGCCTATACAACTCCTACAATGAGCAGTTCTTC

abundance: many
v_gene: TRBV20-1
d_gene: -
j_gene: TRBJ2-7
CDR3aa: CSAWTPYSYEQYF
CDR3nt: TGCAGTGCATGGACACCCTACTCCTACGAGCAGTACTTC

abundance: many
v_gene: TRBV2
d_gene: TRBD1
j_gene: TRBJ1-1
CDR3aa: CASSGTAKGVMNTEAFF
CDR3nt: TGTGCCAGCAGCGGGACAGCTAAAGGGGTCATGAACACTGAAGCTTTCTTT

abundance: -
v_gene: TRBV4-1
d_gene: -
j_gene: TRBJ2-1
CDR3aa: CASSQGRPGRRPYREQFF
CDR3nt: TGCGCCAGCAGCCAAGGGAGACCGGGACGGAGGCCCTACAGGGAGCAGTTCTTC

abundance: medium-sized
v_gene: TRBV19
d_gene: TRBD2
j_gene: TRBJ2-1
CDR3aa: CASSTSGGGNEQFF
CDR3nt: TGTGCCAGTAGTACTAGCGGGGGGGGCAATGAGCAGTTCTTC

abundance: large
v_gene: TRBV2
d_gene: TRBD1
j_gene: TRBJ1-4
CDR3aa: CASSSGTDNEKLFF
CDR3nt: TGTGCCAGCAGTTCCGGGACAGATAATGAAAAACTGTTTTTT

abundance: many
v_gene: TRBV27
d_gene: -
j_gene: TRBJ2-7
CDR3aa: CASSQQGPPNYEQYF
CDR3nt: TGTGCCAGCAGTCAACAGGGCCCACCAAATTACGAGCAGTACTTC

abundance: many
v_gene: TRBV28
d_gene: -
j_gene: TRBJ1-1
CDR3aa: CASSPPGTRMTRTEAFF
CDR3nt: TGTGCCAGCAGTCCTCCAGGGACAAGGATGACTAGGACTGAAGCTTTCTTT

abundance: few
v_gene: TRBV7-9
d_gene: TRBD1
j_gene: TRBJ1-2
CDR3aa: CASSQTGTGASGYTF
CDR3nt: TGTGCCAGCAGCCAAACCGGGACAGGTGCTTCTGGCTACACCTTC

abundance: many
v_gene: TRBV29-1
d_gene: TRBD2
j_gene: TRBJ2-1
CDR3aa: CSVVGLNEQFF
CDR3nt: TGCAGCGTTGTGGGACTAAATGAGCAGTTCTTC

abundance: -
v_gene: TRBV11-2
d_gene: -
j_gene: TRBJ2-1
CDR3aa: CASRRSRQDSGRNEQFF
CDR3nt: TGTGCCAGCAGACGTAGCCGCCAGGACAGCGGACGGAATGAGCAGTTCTTC

abundance: -
v_gene: TRBV9
d_gene: -
j_gene: TRBJ2-2
CDR3aa: CASSVGILTGELFF
CDR3nt: TGTGCCAGCAGCGTAGGGATATTGACCGGGGAGCTGTTTTTT

abundance: many
v_gene: TRBV6-5
d_gene: -
j_gene: TRBJ2-5
CDR3aa: CASSFHAQETQYF
CDR3nt: TGTGCCAGCAGCTTCCACGCCCAAGAGACCCAGTACTTC

abundance: many
v_gene: TRBV29-1
d_gene: TRBD2
j_gene: TRBJ2-5
CDR3aa: CSVTGLGFVETQYF
CDR3nt: TGCAGCGTTACGGGACTAGGGTTCGTGGAGACCCAGTACTTC

abundance: many
v_gene: TRBV2
d_gene: -
j_gene: TRBJ2-2
CDR3aa: CASRESGPTGELFF
CDR3nt: TGTGCCAGCCGAGAATCGGGGCCCACCGGGGAGCTGTTTTTT

abundance: many
v_gene: TRBV10-3
d_gene: TRBD2
j_gene: TRBJ2-3
CDR3aa: CAISVRAGVADTQYF
CDR3nt: TGTGCCATCAGTGTCCGAGCGGGAGTAGCAGATACGCAGTATTTT

abundance: many
v_gene: TRBV19
d_gene: TRBD1
j_gene: TRBJ2-3
CDR3aa: CASKWDSLTDTQYF
CDR3nt: TGTGCCAGTAAATGGGACAGCCTCACAGATACGCAGTATTTT

abundance: many
v_gene: TRBV15
d_gene: -
j_gene: TRBJ1-5
CDR3aa: CATSRAPTGWSNQPQHF
CDR3nt: TGTGCCACCAGCAGAGCTCCAACAGGCTGGAGCAATCAGCCCCAGCATTTT

abundance: many
v_gene: TRBV29-1
d_gene: TRBD1
j_gene: TRBJ1-1
CDR3aa: CSLGQGAGTEAFF
CDR3nt: TGCAGCCTAGGACAGGGGGCAGGCACTGAAGCTTTCTTT

abundance: many
v_gene: TRBV7-8
d_gene: -
j_gene: TRBJ2-1
CDR3aa: CASSLGTGFYNEQFF
CDR3nt: TGTGCCAGCAGCTTAGGGACGGGTTTCTACAATGAGCAGTTCTTC

abundance: few
v_gene: TRBV2
d_gene: -
j_gene: TRBJ1-2
CDR3aa: CASSDRIGPYGYTF
CDR3nt: TGTGCCAGCAGTGATAGGATAGGGCCCTATGGCTACACCTTC

abundance: many
v_gene: TRBV12-3/TRBV12-4
d_gene: -
j_gene: TRBJ2-4
CDR3aa: CASSFSGTLDIQYF
CDR3nt: TGTGCCAGCAGTTTCTCCGGGACTTTGGACATTCAGTACTTC

abundance: many
v_gene: TRBV6-5
d_gene: -
j_gene: TRBJ1-1
CDR3aa: CASRQQGTEAFF
CDR3nt: TGTGCCAGCAGACAACAGGGTACTGAAGCTTTCTTT

abundance: many
v_gene: TRBV4-3
d_gene: TRBD1
j_gene: TRBJ2-1
CDR3aa: CASSQDPGQSYNEQFF
CDR3nt: TGCGCCAGCAGCCAAGATCCGGGACAGTCCTACAATGAGCAGTTCTTC

abundance: -
v_gene: TRBV15
d_gene: -
j_gene: TRBJ1-1
CDR3aa: CATGRDEMSTEAFF
CDR3nt: TGTGCCACCGGCAGAGATGAGATGAGCACTGAAGCTTTCTTT

abundance: many
v_gene: TRBV28
d_gene: TRBD1
j_gene: TRBJ2-2
CDR3aa: CASSLLTGGTGELFF
CDR3nt: TGTGCCAGCAGTTTACTAACAGGGGGGACCGGGGAGCTGTTTTTT

abundance: many
v_gene: TRBV6-5
d_gene: -
j_gene: TRBJ1-5
CDR3aa: CASRLQGSSNQPQHF
CDR3nt: TGTGCCAGCAGACTACAGGGAAGCAGCAATCAGCCCCAGCATTTT

abundance: many
v_gene: TRBV11-1
d_gene: TRBD1
j_gene: TRBJ2-7
CDR3aa: CASSQGQAPPYEQYF
CDR3nt: TGTGCCAGCAGTCAGGGACAGGCCCCCCCCTACGAGCAGTACTTC